This T cell receptor (beta chain) was recorded in a study of cytomegalovirus exposure and HLA in healthy donors. As for the study in general: The same platform was used for the roughly 120 validation repertoires and the approximately 670 first-cohort repertoires, a later analysis reported.

This CDR3 is 14 amino acids long. With V trimmed by 3 bases and J by 6 bases, 8 bases remained unmatched. CDR1 is SEHNR and CDR2 is FQNEAQ in the germline V gene (reference sequence). With regard to this clone: Its antigen is unknown.

Study-level findings and limits: In vitro work confirmed that three CMV-associated chains recognize CMV antigens.

Clones were sequenced by immunoSEQ multiplex PCR, and TCRdb holds only the in-frame ones, with some missing. This table holds about 160,000 clones, 85% to 90% found once. The receptor was isolated from a woman in her thirties in good health and CMV-seronegative. The rearrangement uses TRBV7-9 and TRBJ2-7, with 7 bases aligning to TRBD1. The sample comprised PBMCs. CDR3: CASSFQTGQGEQYF. In DNA form, the CDR3 reads TGTGCCAGCAGCTTTCAGACAGGGCAGGGCGAGCAGTACTTC.